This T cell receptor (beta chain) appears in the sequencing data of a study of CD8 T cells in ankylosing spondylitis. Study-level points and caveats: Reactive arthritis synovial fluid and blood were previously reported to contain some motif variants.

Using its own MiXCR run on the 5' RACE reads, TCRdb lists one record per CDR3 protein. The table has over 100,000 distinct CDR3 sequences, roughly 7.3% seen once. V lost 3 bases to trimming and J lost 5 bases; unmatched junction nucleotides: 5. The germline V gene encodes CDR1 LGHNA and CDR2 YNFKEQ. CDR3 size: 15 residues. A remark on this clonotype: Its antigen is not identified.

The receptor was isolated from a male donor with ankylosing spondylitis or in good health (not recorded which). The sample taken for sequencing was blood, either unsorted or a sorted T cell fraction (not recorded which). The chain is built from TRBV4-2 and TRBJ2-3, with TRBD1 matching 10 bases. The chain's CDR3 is CASSHGQGVVDTQYF. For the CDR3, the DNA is TGTGCCAGCAGCCACGGACAGGGGGTTGTAGATACGCAGTATTTT.